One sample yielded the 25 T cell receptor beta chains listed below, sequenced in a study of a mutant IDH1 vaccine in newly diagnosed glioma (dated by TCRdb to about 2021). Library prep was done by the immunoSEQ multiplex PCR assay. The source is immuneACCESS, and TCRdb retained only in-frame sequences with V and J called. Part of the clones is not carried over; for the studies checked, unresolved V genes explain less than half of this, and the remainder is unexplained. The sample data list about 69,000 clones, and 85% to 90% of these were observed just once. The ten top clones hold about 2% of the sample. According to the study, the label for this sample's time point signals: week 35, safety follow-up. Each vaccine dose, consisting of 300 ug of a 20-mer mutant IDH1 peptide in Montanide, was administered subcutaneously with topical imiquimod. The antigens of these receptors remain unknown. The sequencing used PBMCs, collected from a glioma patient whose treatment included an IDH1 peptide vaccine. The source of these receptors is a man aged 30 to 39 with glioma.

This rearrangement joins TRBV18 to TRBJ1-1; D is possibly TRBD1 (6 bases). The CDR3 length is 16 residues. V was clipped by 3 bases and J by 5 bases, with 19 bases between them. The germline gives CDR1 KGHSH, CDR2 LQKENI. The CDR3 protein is CASSPRDMGLRTEAFF. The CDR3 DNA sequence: TGTGCCAGCTCACCTCGGGACATGGGGTTGAGGACTGAAGCTTTCTTT.

CDR3 nucleotides: TGTGCCAGCATGGAGGGGGGCACAGATACGCAGTATTTT. Encoded protein: CASMEGGTDTQYF. The V gene is TRBV7-6, the J gene TRBJ2-3; TRBD1 or TRBD2 may be the D gene (6 bases each). Germline-derived CDR1 and CDR2 are SGHVS and FNYEAQ. V was trimmed by 7 bases and J by 1 base, leaving 9 bases between them. This CDR3 is built from 13 residues.

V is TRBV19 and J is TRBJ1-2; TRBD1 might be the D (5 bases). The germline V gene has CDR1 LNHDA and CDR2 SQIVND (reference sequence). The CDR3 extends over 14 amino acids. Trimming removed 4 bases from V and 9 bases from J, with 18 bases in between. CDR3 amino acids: CASSTPLDGGSYTF. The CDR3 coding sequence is TGTGCCAGTAGTACCCCCCTAGATGGGGGTAGCTACACCTTC.

This CDR3 reads CASSRIGEDTQYF. The CDR3, as DNA: TGTGCCAGCAGCCGAATTGGTGAGGATACGCAGTATTTT. The genes are TRBV5-5 and TRBJ2-3; D gene unclear. The CDR3 loop spans 13 amino acids. Germline values: CDR1 SGHKS, CDR2 YYEKEE (reference sequence). V gave up 4 bases and J gave up 6 bases, with 12 bases separating them.

DNA of the CDR3: TGTGCCAGCAGCTTTGGACAGCCCAACACTGAAGCTTTCTTT. It codes for CASSFGQPNTEAFF. The chain uses TRBV4-2 and TRBJ1-1; TRBD1 is a possible D gene (6 bases). Germline V gene lookup returns CDR1 LGHNA and CDR2 YNFKEQ. The CDR3 is made up of 14 amino acids. The ends were cut back, 5 bases at V and 2 bases at J, with 12 bases in the middle.

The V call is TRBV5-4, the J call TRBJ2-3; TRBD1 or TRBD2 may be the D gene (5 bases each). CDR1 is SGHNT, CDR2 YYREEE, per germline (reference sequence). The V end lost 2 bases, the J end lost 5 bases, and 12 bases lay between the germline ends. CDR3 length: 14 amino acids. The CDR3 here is CASSLRDQGDTQYF. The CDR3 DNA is TGTGCCAGCAGCTTAAGGGACCAGGGAGATACGCAGTATTTT.

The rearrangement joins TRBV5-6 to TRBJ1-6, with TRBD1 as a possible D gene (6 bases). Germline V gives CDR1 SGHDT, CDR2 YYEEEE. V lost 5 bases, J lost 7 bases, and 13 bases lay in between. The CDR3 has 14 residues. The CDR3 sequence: CASSQRGHNSPLHF. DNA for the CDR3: TGTGCCAGCAGTCAACGGGGACACAATTCACCCCTCCACTTT.

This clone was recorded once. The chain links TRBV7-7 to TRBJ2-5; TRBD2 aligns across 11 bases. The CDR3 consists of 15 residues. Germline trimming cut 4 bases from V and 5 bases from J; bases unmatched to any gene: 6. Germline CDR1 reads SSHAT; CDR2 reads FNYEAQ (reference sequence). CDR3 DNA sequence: TGTGCCAGCAGCTCAGTAGCGGGAGGGCCGGAGACCCAGTACTTC. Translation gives CASSSVAGGPETQYF. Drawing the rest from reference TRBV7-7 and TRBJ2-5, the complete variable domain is GAGVSQSPRYKVTKRGQDVTLRCDPISSHATLYWYQQALGQGPEFLTYFNYEAQPDKSGLPSDRFSAERPEGSISTLTIQRTEQRDSAMYRCASSSVAGGPETQYFGPGTRLLVL.

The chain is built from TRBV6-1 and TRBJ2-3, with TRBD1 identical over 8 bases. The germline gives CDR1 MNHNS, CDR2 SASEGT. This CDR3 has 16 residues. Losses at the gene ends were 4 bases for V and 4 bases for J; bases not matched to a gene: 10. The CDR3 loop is CASSGAAGGRPDTQYF. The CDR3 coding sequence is TGTGCCAGCAGTGGGGCCGCAGGGGGCAGGCCAGATACGCAGTATTTT.

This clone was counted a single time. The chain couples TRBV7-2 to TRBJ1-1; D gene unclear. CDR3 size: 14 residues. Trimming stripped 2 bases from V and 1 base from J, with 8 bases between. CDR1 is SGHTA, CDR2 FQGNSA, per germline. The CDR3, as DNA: TGTGCCAGCAGCTTATATGCAGCGAACACTGAAGCTTTCTTT. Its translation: CASSLYAANTEAFF.

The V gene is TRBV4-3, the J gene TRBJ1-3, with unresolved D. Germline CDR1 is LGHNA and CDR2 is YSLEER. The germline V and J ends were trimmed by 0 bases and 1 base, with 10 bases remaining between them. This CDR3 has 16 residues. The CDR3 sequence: CASSQDVGGSGNTIYF. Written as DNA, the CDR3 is TGCGCCAGCAGCCAAGATGTGGGCGGTTCTGGAAACACCATATATTTT.

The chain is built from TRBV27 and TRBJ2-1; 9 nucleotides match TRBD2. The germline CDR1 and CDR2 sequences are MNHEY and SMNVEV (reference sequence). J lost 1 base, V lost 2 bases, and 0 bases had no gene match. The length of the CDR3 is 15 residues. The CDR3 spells CASSLAGGSYNEQFF. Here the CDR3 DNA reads TGTGCCAGCAGTTTAGCGGGAGGGTCCTACAATGAGCAGTTCTTC.

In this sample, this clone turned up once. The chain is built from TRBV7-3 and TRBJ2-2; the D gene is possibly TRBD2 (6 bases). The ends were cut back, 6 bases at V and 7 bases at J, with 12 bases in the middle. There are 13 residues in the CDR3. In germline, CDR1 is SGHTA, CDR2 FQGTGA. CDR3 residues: CASSGRGGGELFF. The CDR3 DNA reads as TGTGCCAGCAGTGGACGGGGAGGCGGGGAGCTGTTTTTT.

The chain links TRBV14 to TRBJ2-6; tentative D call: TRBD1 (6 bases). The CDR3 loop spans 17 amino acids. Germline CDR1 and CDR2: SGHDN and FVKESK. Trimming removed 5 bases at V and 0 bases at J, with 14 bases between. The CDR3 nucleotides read TGTGCCAGCAGCGGACAGATCAGGGGCTCTGGGGCCAACGTCCTGACTTTC. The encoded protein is CASSGQIRGSGANVLTF.

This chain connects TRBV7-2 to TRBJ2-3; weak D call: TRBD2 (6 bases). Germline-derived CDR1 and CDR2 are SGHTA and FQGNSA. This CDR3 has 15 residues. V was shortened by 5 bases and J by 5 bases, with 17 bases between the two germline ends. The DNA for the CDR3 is TGTGCCAGCAGCGACCCCCGGGACGGGGGAGATACGCAGTATTTT. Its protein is CASSDPRDGGDTQYF.

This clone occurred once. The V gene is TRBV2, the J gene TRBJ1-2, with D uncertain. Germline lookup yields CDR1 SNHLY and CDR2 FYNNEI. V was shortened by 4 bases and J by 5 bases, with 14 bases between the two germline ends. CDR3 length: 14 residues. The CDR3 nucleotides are TGTGCCAGCAGTGGGAGGTACAGCCAGTATGGCTACACCTTC. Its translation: CASSGRYSQYGYTF.

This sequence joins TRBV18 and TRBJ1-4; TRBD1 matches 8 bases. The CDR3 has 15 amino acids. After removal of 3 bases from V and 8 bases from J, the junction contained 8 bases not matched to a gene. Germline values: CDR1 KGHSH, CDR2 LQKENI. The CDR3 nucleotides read TGTGCCAGCTCACCTCGGACAGGGACTCTCGAAAAACTGTTTTTT. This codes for CASSPRTGTLEKLFF.

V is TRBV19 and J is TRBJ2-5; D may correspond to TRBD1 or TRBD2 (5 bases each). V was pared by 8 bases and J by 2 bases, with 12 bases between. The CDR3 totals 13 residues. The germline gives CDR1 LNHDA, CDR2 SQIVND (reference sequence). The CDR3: CASAGTPQETQYF. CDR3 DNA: TGTGCCAGTGCCGGGACCCCACAAGAGACCCAGTACTTC.

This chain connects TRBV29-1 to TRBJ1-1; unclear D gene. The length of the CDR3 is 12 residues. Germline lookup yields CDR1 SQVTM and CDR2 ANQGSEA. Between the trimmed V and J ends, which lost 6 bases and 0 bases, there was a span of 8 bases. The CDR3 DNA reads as TGCAGCGTACGTAGAATGAACACTGAAGCTTTCTTT. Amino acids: CSVRRMNTEAFF.

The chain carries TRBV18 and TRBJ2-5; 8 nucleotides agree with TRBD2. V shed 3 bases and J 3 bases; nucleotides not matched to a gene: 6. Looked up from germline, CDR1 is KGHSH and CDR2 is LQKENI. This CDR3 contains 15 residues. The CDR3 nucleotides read TGTGCCAGCTCACCTGGACTAGCCGTGGAAGAGACCCAGTACTTC. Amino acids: CASSPGLAVEETQYF.

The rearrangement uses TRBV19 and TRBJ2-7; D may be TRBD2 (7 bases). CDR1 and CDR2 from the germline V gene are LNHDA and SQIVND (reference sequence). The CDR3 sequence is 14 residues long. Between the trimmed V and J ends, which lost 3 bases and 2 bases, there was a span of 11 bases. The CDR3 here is CASSMGGLTYEQYF. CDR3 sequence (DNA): TGTGCCAGTAGTATGGGGGGGCTGACCTACGAGCAGTACTTC. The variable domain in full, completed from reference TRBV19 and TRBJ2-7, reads DGGITQSPKYLFRKEGQNVTLSCEQNLNHDAMYWYRQDPGQGLRLIYYSQIVNDFQKGDIAEGYSVSREKKESFPLTVTSAQKNPTAFYLCASSMGGLTYEQYFGPGTRLTVT.

The CDR3 DNA sequence: TGTGCCAGCAGCCAAGGAGCTAACTATGGCTACACCTTC. This codes for CASSQGANYGYTF. The chain links TRBV14 to TRBJ1-2; D uncertain. Germline V gene data show CDR1 as SGHDN and CDR2 as FVKESK. This CDR3 is 13 amino acids long. The germline V and J ends were trimmed by 1 base and 0 bases, with 3 bases remaining between them.

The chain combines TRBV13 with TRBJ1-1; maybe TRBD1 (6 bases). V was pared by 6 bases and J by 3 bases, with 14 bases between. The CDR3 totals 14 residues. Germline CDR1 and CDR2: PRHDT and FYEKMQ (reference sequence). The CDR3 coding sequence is TGTGCCAGCAGAAGGGCCACAGGGTACACTGAAGCTTTCTTT. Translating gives CASRRATGYTEAFF.

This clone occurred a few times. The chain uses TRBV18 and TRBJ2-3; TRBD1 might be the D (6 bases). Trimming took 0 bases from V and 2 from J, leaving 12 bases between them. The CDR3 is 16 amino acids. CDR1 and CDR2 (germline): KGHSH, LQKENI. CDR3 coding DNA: TGTGCCAGCTCACCACCGCGGAAGGGGGACACAGATACGCAGTATTTT. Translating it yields CASSPPRKGDTDTQYF. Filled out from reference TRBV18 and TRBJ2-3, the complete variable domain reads NAGVMQNPRHLVRRRGQEARLRCSPMKGHSHVYWYRQLPEEGLKFMVYLQKENIIDESGMPKERFSAEFPKEGPSILRIQQVVRGDSAAYFCASSPPRKGDTDTQYFGPGTRLTVL.

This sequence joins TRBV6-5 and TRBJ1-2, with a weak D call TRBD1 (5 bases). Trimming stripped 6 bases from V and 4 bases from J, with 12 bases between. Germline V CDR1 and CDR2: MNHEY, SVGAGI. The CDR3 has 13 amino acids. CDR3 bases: TGTGCCAGCAGCGTTCAAGGGACCTATGGCTACACCTTC. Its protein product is CASSVQGTYGYTF.